This TCR beta chain appears in the sequencing data of a study of T cell changes during pregnancy in multiple sclerosis. This clone was observed a single time. V shed 4 bases, J shed 5 bases, and the junction held 8 bases outside the gene matches. The germline gives CDR1 SGHRS, CDR2 YFSETQ. The CDR3 runs to 14 residues. The table came from immunoSEQ multiplex PCR; TCRdb's copy has only in-frame clones and leaves some out. The data hold about 33,000 clones, with 91% observed a single time. This material consisted of CD4+ T cells from peripheral blood mononuclear cells, taken in the third trimester of pregnancy. The chain joins TRBV5-1 to TRBJ2-7, with TRBD2 matching over 8 bases. This sequence was found in a female donor in good health, enrolled as a control in a pregnancy study. CDR3 in DNA: TGCGCCAGCAGCCTCGGGGGGGTGGACGACGAGCAGTACTTC. It yields the protein CASSLGGVDDEQYF.